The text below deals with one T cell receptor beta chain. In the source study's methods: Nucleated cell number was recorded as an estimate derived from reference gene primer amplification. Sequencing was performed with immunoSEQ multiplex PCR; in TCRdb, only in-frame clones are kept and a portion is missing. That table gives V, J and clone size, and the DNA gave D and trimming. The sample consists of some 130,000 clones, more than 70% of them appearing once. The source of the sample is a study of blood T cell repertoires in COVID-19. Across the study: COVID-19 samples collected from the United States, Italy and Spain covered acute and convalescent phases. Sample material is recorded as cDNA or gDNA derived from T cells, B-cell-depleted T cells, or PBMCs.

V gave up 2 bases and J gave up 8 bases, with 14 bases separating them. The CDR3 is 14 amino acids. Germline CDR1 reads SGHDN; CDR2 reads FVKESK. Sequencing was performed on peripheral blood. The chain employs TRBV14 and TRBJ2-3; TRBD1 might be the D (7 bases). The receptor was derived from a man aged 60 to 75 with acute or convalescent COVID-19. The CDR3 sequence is CASSQHQGGRTQYF. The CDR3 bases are TGTGCCAGCAGCCAACATCAGGGGGGCCGTACGCAGTATTTT.